These 29 T cell receptor beta chains were all obtained from the same sample, sequenced in a study of blood T cell repertoires in COVID-19. Sequenced by immunoSEQ multiplex PCR; TCRdb stores in-frame clones only, minus some. There are more than 250,000 clones in the sample; approximately 80% occur only once, and less than 10% lies in the top ten. The specimen was peripheral blood. The source of these receptors is a human donor in a cohort sampled during active COVID-19.

The V call is TRBV5-1, the J call TRBJ2-7; 10 bases are a match to TRBD2. Germline-derived CDR1 and CDR2 are SGHRS and YFSETQ. The CDR3 consists of 15 residues. The junction had 5 bases not matched to a gene; V was cut back by 1 base and J by 4 bases. The CDR3 nucleotides are TGCGCCAGCAGCTTGCTTAGCGGGGGGCGGTACGAGCAGTACTTC. Amino acid sequence: CASSLLSGGRYEQYF.

The chain links TRBV6-1 to TRBJ2-1, with TRBD2 matching over 13 bases. This CDR3 spans 16 amino acids. V shed 4 bases and J 6 bases; nucleotides not matched to a gene: 6. Germline-derived CDR1 and CDR2 are MNHNS and SASEGT. In DNA form, the CDR3 reads TGTGCCAGCAGTGTACCTACTAGCGGGAGGGCCAATGAGCAGTTCTTC. It translates to CASSVPTSGRANEQFF.

On this clone itself: Germline is not matched at one junction end, which may reflect a read error. The rearrangement joins TRBV5-5 to TRBJ2-7, with 9 bases that match TRBD2. The CDR3 is 15 residues long. Looked up from germline, CDR1 is SGHKS and CDR2 is YYEKEE (reference sequence). The DNA for the CDR3 is TGCGCCAGCAGCTGGGCGCGGGGGGGGCTTTACGAGCAGTACTTC. Translating it yields CASSWARGGLYEQYF.

The V call is TRBV18, the J call TRBJ2-5; D perhaps matches TRBD1 (7 bases). The ends were cut back, 3 bases at V and 5 bases at J, with 16 bases in the middle. Germline CDR1 and CDR2: KGHSH and LQKENI. The CDR3 extends over 15 amino acids. The CDR3 DNA is TGTGCCAGCTCACCGTCTGTCCCAGGGGGGGAGACCCAGTACTTC. Protein: CASSPSVPGGETQYF.

V is TRBV7-3 and J is TRBJ2-1, with 9 bases matching TRBD1. Germline-derived CDR1 and CDR2 are SGHTA and FQGTGA. The CDR3 is made up of 13 amino acids. The trim removed 5 bases at V and 15 bases at J, leaving 11 bases unmatched. As DNA, the CDR3 is TGTGCCAGCAGCCCCTACCAGGGACAGGGATTGTTCTTC. It is translated as CASSPYQGQGLFF. Filled out from reference TRBV7-3 and TRBJ2-1, the complete variable domain reads GAGVSQTPSNKVTEKGKYVELRCDPISGHTALYWYRQSLGQGPEFLIYFQGTGAADDSGLPNDRFFAVRPEGSVSTLKIQRTERGDSAVYLCASSPYQGQGLFFGPGTRLTVL.

J is TRBJ2-7 and V is TRBV10-3, with 7 bases that match TRBD2. The J segment lost 4 bases and the V segment lost 6 bases, leaving 9 bases of the junction unmatched. From germline, CDR1 is ENHRY and CDR2 SYGVKD. The CDR3 is made up of 14 amino acids. This CDR3 is CAIRRFAGEYEQYF. In DNA, the CDR3 is TGTGCCATCAGGCGTTTTGCGGGAGAGTACGAGCAGTACTTC.

The chain is built from TRBV28 and TRBJ1-2; TRBD1 aligns across 9 bases. CDR1 and CDR2 (germline): MDHEN, SYDVKM. The CDR3 has 14 amino acids. V dropped 7 bases and J dropped 7; count of bases not matched to a gene: 10. This chain's CDR3 is CASTRPRQGGGYTF. Here the CDR3 DNA reads TGTGCCAGCACCCGGCCAAGACAGGGGGGTGGCTACACCTTC.

The V gene is TRBV7-9, the J gene TRBJ2-4; D perhaps matches TRBD2 (6 bases). Germline V gives CDR1 SEHNR, CDR2 FQNEAQ (reference sequence). The CDR3 runs to 14 residues. Trimming took off 0 bases at V and 7 bases at J, with 10 bases between the two ends. DNA for the CDR3: TGTGCCAGCAGCTTAGCCGGGAGTTTGAACATTCAGTACTTC. It encodes CASSLAGSLNIQYF. The whole variable domain, remainder taken from reference TRBV7-9 and TRBJ2-4, is DTGVSQNPRHKITKRGQNVTFRCDPISEHNRLYWYRQTLGQGPEFLTYFQNEAQLEKSRLLSDRFSAERPKGSFSTLEIQRTEQGDSAMYLCASSLAGSLNIQYFGAGTRLSVL.

J is TRBJ2-1 and V is TRBV4-3; weak D call: TRBD2 (7 bases). The CDR3 covers 16 residues. V was cut by 0 bases and J by 9 bases, with 18 bases left in between. CDR1 is LGHNA, CDR2 YSLEER, per germline. CDR3: CASSQDARGPLGEQFF. CDR3 nucleotide sequence: TGCGCCAGCAGCCAAGATGCGCGGGGGCCCCTCGGTGAGCAGTTCTTC.

V gene TRBV4-2 combines with J gene TRBJ1-4; D is unresolved. Deletions cut 4 bases from V and 4 bases from J, with 10 bases between. Per germline, CDR1 LGHNA and CDR2 YNFKEQ. The CDR3 spans 14 residues. The chain's CDR3 is CASSLRVDNEKLFF. The CDR3 coding sequence is TGTGCCAGCAGCCTACGGGTCGATAATGAAAAACTGTTTTTT.

The CDR3 reads CASGLAGYDEQYF. DNA of the CDR3: TGTGCTAGTGGTTTGGCAGGGTATGACGAGCAGTACTTC. The rearrangement links TRBV12-5 to TRBJ2-7, with D perhaps TRBD1 (5 bases). Germline-derived CDR1 and CDR2 are LGHNT and FRNRAP. Trimming took 1 base from V and 5 from J, leaving 9 bases between them. The CDR3 covers 13 residues.

The V call is TRBV12-3 or TRBV12-4, the J call TRBJ1-5; D may be TRBD1 (5 bases). Trimming removed 4 bases at V and 5 bases at J, with 9 bases between. The CDR3 has 13 residues. The CDR3 nucleotides read TGTGCCAGCAGTTGGACACGAGATCAGCCCCAGCATTTT. Its protein product is CASSWTRDQPQHF.

The table lists this clone with a count of one. The rearrangement links TRBV24-1 to TRBJ2-1, with 12 bases fitting TRBD2. The CDR3 is 17 amino acids. Germline CDR1 is KGHDR and CDR2 is SFDVKD. Trimming at V came to 5 bases and at J to 2 bases, leaving 6 bases not matched to a gene. The CDR3 loop is CATSASGLAGPYNEQFF. DNA for the CDR3: TGTGCCACCAGTGCCTCGGGACTAGCGGGCCCCTACAATGAGCAGTTCTTC.

CDR3: CASRATGGYGYTF. The CDR3 bases are TGTGCCAGCAGGGCGACAGGCGGCTATGGCTACACCTTC. The rearrangement links TRBV27 to TRBJ1-2; D is possibly TRBD1 (6 bases). The germline V gene encodes CDR1 MNHEY and CDR2 SMNVEV (reference sequence). Trimming took 6 bases from V and 4 from J, leaving 12 bases between them. CDR3 length: 13 residues.

The J gene is TRBJ2-7, the V gene TRBV28; maybe TRBD1 (6 bases). The CDR3 extends over 15 amino acids. Trimming removed 6 bases from V and 0 bases from J, with 15 bases in between. Germline CDR1 and CDR2: MDHEN and SYDVKM. Here the CDR3 DNA reads TGTGCCAGCAGCAACCAGGGGACCCTCTCCTACGAGCAGTACTTC. Protein product: CASSNQGTLSYEQYF. The whole variable domain, filled in from reference TRBV28 and TRBJ2-7, reads DVKVTQSSRYLVKRTGEKVFLECVQDMDHENMFWYRQDPGLGLRLIYFSYDVKMKEKGDIPEGYSVSREKKERFSLILESASTNQTSMYLCASSNQGTLSYEQYFGPGTRLTVT.

The table lists this clone with a count of one. The CDR3 loop reads CASSEDSAPSLETQYF. DNA for the CDR3: TGTGCCAGCAGTGAGGACAGCGCTCCTTCTTTAGAGACCCAGTACTTC. The chain links TRBV6-1 to TRBJ2-5; a weak D match, TRBD1 (6 bases). The CDR3 spans 16 residues. Germline V gene data show CDR1 as MNHNS and CDR2 as SASEGT. V was cut by 3 bases and J by 4 bases, with 18 bases left in between.

This clone occurred once. This chain links TRBV4-2 with TRBJ2-1; 8 nucleotides match TRBD2. Germline CDR1 is LGHNA and CDR2 is YNFKEQ. V lost 2 bases and J lost 4; bases outside the gene matches: 7. This CDR3 contains 16 residues. This chain's CDR3 is CASSQRGGGRYNEQFF. CDR3 DNA: TGTGCCAGCAGCCAACGGGGCGGGGGGCGTTACAATGAGCAGTTCTTC.

The V and J genes are TRBV29-1 and TRBJ2-2, with D unresolved. The CDR3 loop spans 13 amino acids. Trimming stripped 5 bases from V and 1 base from J, with 8 bases between. Germline V lookup: CDR1 SQVTM, CDR2 ANQGSEA. The DNA of the CDR3 is TGCAGCGTTTCAACGGGGAACACCGGGGAGCTGTTTTTT. Protein sequence: CSVSTGNTGELFF.

The chain carries TRBV5-1 and TRBJ2-3, with 8 nucleotides matching TRBD1. Germline CDR1 is SGHRS and CDR2 is YFSETQ. This CDR3 has 15 residues. Germline trimming cut 4 bases from V and 2 bases from J; bases unmatched to any gene: 6. The CDR3 nucleotides read TGCGCCAGCAGCCAAGGGACAGGTCTCACAGATACGCAGTATTTT. It specifies CASSQGTGLTDTQYF.

The J gene is TRBJ2-2, the V gene TRBV6-5, with 9 bases lining up with TRBD2. Looked up from germline, CDR1 is MNHEY and CDR2 is SVGAGI. This CDR3 has 15 residues. J gave up 4 bases and V 6 bases, and 6 bases lay outside the gene matches. Here the CDR3 DNA reads TGTGCCAGCAGGCCCGTAGCGGGAGTCACCGGGGAGCTGTTTTTT. This translates into CASRPVAGVTGELFF.

The rearrangement uses TRBV15 and TRBJ1-1, with D perhaps matching TRBD1 (6 bases). CDR1 and CDR2 from the germline V gene are LNHNV and YYDKDF (reference sequence). The CDR3 covers 16 residues. Trimming removed 5 bases from V and 6 bases from J, with 22 bases in between. CDR3 nucleotides: TGTGCCACCAGCGCCATAGGGCGGACAGTTTATCCTGAAGCTTTCTTT. The encoded protein is CATSAIGRTVYPEAFF.

The sample holds many counts of this clone. The rearrangement uses TRBV27 and TRBJ1-1; no clear D. The V and J ends lost 3 bases and 4 bases respectively, with 12 bases between them. Germline CDR1 reads MNHEY; CDR2 reads SMNVEV (reference sequence). The CDR3 totals 14 residues. CDR3 sequence reads: CASSFVETSTEAFF. CDR3 sequence (DNA): TGTGCCAGCAGTTTCGTGGAGACTAGCACTGAAGCTTTCTTT.

This chain joins TRBV18 and TRBJ1-2, with TRBD1 as a possible D gene (6 bases). The CDR3 is 14 amino acids. From germline, CDR1 is KGHSH and CDR2 LQKENI. Trimming stripped 3 bases from V and 4 bases from J, with 12 bases between. CDR3: CASSPSRDIYGYTF. In DNA, the CDR3 is TGTGCCAGCTCACCCTCCCGGGACATCTATGGCTACACCTTC.

V usage is TRBV27 and J usage is TRBJ1-1; perhaps TRBD1 as D (5 bases). The V and J ends lost 8 bases and 1 base respectively, with 14 bases between them. This CDR3 contains 14 residues. Germline V lookup: CDR1 MNHEY, CDR2 SMNVEV (reference sequence). The CDR3 sequence is CASSMWGGNTEAFF. CDR3 in DNA: TGTGCCAGCTCTATGTGGGGGGGGAACACTGAAGCTTTCTTT.

This sequence joins TRBV13 and TRBJ2-6, with 9 bases that match TRBD1. Trimming removed 5 bases from V and 4 bases from J; junction bases left unmatched: 15. This CDR3 comprises 19 residues. The V gene's germline CDR1 is PRHDT and CDR2 FYEKMQ (reference sequence). In DNA form, the CDR3 reads TGTGCCAGCAGCGGAAGAACCACCGGGACAGGGTCCGGGGCCAACGTCCTGACTTTC. This sequence encodes CASSGRTTGTGSGANVLTF.

The gene calls are TRBV7-9 and TRBJ2-7; a weak D match, TRBD1 (5 bases). Trimming left V 2 bases short and J 2 bases short, with 10 bases between. CDR3 length: 14 residues. Germline-derived CDR1 and CDR2 are SEHNR and FQNEAQ (reference sequence). CDR3 DNA sequence: TGTGCCAGCAGCTTAAGGGGTGTTGCCTACGAGCAGTACTTC. Translation: CASSLRGVAYEQYF.

The genes are TRBV5-4 and TRBJ2-5, with D possibly TRBD2 on 6 matching bases. This CDR3 spans 16 amino acids. V was trimmed by 0 bases and J by 1 base, leaving 13 bases between them. Per the germline V gene, CDR1 is SGHNT and CDR2 is YYREEE (reference sequence). CDR3: CASSLARGGPQETQYF. Written as DNA, the CDR3 is TGTGCCAGCAGCTTGGCTCGGGGAGGCCCCCAAGAGACCCAGTACTTC. The entire variable domain, with the rest obtained from reference TRBV5-4 and TRBJ2-5, is as follows: ETGVTQSPTHLIKTRGQQVTLRCSSQSGHNTVSWYQQALGQGPQFIFQYYREEENGRGNFPPRFSGLQFPNYSSELNVNALELDDSALYLCASSLARGGPQETQYFGPGTRLLVL.

V usage is TRBV6-2 or TRBV6-3 and J usage is TRBJ2-1; D possibly corresponds to TRBD2 (6 bases). The length of the CDR3 is 18 residues. CDR1 MNHEY and CDR2 SVGEGT come from the germline V gene. With 2 bases removed from V and 5 bases from J, the gap between germline ends came to 22 bases. As DNA, the CDR3 is TGTGCCAGCAGTTACGTGGTCGAGGGAGGACTTAAAAACAATGAGCAGTTCTTC. It translates to CASSYVVEGGLKNNEQFF.

The chain is built from TRBV18 and TRBJ1-5; a possible D gene is TRBD1 (5 bases). With 5 bases removed from V and 1 base from J, the gap between germline ends came to 9 bases. The CDR3 has 14 residues. Germline V CDR1 and CDR2: KGHSH, LQKENI. CDR3 protein: CASSISGSNQPQHF. The CDR3 region has the DNA TGTGCCAGCTCAATTTCAGGGAGCAATCAGCCCCAGCATTTT.